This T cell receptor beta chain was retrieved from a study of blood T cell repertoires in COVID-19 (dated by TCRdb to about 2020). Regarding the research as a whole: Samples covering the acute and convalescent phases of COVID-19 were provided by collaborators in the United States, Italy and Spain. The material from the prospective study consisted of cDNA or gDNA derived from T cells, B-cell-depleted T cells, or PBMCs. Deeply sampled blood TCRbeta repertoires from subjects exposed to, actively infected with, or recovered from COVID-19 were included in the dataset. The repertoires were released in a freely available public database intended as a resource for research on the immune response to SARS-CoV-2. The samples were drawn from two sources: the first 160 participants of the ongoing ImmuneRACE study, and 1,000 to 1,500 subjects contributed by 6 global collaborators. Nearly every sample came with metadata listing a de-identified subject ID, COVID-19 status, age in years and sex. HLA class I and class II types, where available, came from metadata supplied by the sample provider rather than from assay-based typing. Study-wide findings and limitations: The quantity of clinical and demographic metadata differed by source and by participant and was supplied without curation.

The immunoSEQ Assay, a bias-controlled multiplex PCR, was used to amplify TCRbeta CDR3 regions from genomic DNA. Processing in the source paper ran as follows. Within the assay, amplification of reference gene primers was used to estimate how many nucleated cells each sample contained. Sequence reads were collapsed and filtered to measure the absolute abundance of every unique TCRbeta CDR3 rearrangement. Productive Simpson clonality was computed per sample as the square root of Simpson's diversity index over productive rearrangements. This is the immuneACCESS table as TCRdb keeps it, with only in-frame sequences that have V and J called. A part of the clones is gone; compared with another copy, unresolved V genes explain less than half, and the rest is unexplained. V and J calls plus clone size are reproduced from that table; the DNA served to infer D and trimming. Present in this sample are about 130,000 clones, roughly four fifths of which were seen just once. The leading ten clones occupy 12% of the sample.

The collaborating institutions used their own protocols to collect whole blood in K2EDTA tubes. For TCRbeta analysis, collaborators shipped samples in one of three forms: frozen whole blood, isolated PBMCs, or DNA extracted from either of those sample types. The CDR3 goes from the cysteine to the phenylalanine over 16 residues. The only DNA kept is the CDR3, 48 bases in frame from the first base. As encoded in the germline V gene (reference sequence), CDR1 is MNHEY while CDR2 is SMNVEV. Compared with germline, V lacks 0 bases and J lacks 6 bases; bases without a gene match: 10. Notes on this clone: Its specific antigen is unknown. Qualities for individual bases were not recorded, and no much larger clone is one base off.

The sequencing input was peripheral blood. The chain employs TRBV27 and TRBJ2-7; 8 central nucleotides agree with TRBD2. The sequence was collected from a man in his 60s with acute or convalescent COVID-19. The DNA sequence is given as TGTGCCAGCAGTTTATCTTTTAGCGGGAAAATCGGCGAGCAGTACTTC. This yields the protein CASSLSFSGKIGEQYF.